The 11 T cell receptor beta chains below come from one sample, sequenced in a study of neurological immune-mediated disorders. TCRdb re-analysed the 5' RACE reads in MiXCR, keeping a single row per CDR3 protein. Of roughly 62,000 distinct CDR3 sequences in the sample, over 2% are singletons; the top ten hold less than 3.5%. Material: PBMCs. The receptors were sampled from a man aged 45-65 years with multiple sclerosis.

This clonotype was seen ten or more times. The chain carries TRBV5-1 and TRBJ2-7; 7 nucleotides line up with TRBD1. Per the germline V gene, CDR1 is SGHRS and CDR2 is YFSETQ. CDR3 length: 13 residues. Germline trimming cut 8 bases from V and 1 base from J; bases unmatched to any gene: 6. CDR3 loop: CASRQGGSYEQYF. CDR3 nucleotide sequence: TGCGCCAGTCGACAGGGTGGTTCCTACGAGCAGTACTTC.

This clonotype was seen repeatedly, ten times or more. J is TRBJ1-6 and V is TRBV2; D gene ambiguous. The germline CDR1 and CDR2 sequences are SNHLY and FYNNEI. The CDR3 runs to 15 residues. Trimming stripped 6 bases from V and 8 bases from J, with 17 bases between. The CDR3 protein is CASRGFGPGDSPLHF. Here the CDR3 DNA reads TGTGCCAGCAGAGGATTTGGACCCGGAGATTCACCCCTCCACTTT.

This clonotype showed up many times. The J gene is TRBJ2-5, the V gene TRBV5-1; D is undetermined. V lost 4 bases and J 8 bases, leaving 15 bases between the germline ends. Germline loops: CDR1 SGHRS, CDR2 YFSETQ. There are 13 residues in the CDR3. The CDR3 loop is CASSPGRGGTQYF. The DNA of the CDR3 is TGCGCCAGCAGCCCCGGACGTGGCGGTACCCAGTACTTC.

This clonotype was seen repeatedly, ten times or more. This rearrangement joins TRBV7-2 to TRBJ2-2; TRBD2 is a possible D gene (6 bases). The V end lost 0 bases, the J end lost 6 bases, and 11 bases lay between the germline ends. This CDR3 comprises 15 residues. The germline CDR1 and CDR2 sequences are SGHTA and FQGNSA. CDR3 sequence (DNA): TGTGCCAGCAGCTTAGCCGTTTGGAGGGCCGGGGAGCTGTTTTTT. Translated: CASSLAVWRAGELFF. The full variable domain, its missing parts supplied by reference TRBV7-2 and TRBJ2-2, is GAGVSQSPSNKVTEKGKDVELRCDPISGHTALYWYRQSLGQGLEFLIYFQGNSAPDKSGLPSDRFSAERTGGSVSTLTIQRTQQEDSAVYLCASSLAVWRAGELFFGEGSRLTVL.

This clonotype showed up just a few times. This may be a read error: a much more frequent sequence differs by one nucleotide. The chain couples TRBV6-2 or TRBV6-3 to TRBJ2-7; unclear D gene. Germline V gives CDR1 MNHEY, CDR2 SVGEGT. The CDR3 spans 13 residues. Trimming removed 6 bases from V and 4 bases from J, with 13 bases in between. The CDR3 DNA follows: TGTGCCAGCAGAGGAAAGGTTACATACGAGCAGTACTTC. It yields the protein CASRGKVTYEQYF.

This clonotype was recorded many times. The chain is built from TRBV5-1 and TRBJ1-5; unclear D gene. V gave up 0 bases and J gave up 0 bases, with 7 bases separating them. The V gene's germline CDR1 is SGHRS and CDR2 YFSETQ. This CDR3 is built from 15 residues. The CDR3 bases are TGCGCCAGCAGCTTGGACGGAGATAGCAATCAGCCCCAGCATTTT. Translated, it gives CASSLDGDSNQPQHF.

This clonotype was recorded many times. The rearrangement joins TRBV6-8 to TRBJ2-5, with D tentatively TRBD2 (6 bases). Trimming pared 6 bases from V and 0 bases from J, leaving 17 bases between. CDR3 length equals 16 residues. CDR1 and CDR2 from the germline V gene are MNHGY and SAAAGT. The CDR3 DNA follows: TGTGCCAGCAGCTCTCGGGACTGGGGATACCAAGAGACCCAGTACTTC. Amino acids: CASSSRDWGYQETQYF.

The chain employs TRBV20-1 and TRBJ1-2; no definite D call. The CDR3 loop spans 11 amino acids. Between the trimmed V and J ends, which lost 8 bases and 0 bases, there was a span of 7 bases. Germline loops: CDR1 DFQATT, CDR2 SNEGSKA (reference sequence). The CDR3 is CSTGANYGYTF. The CDR3 bases are TGCAGTACCGGGGCTAACTATGGCTACACCTTC.

This clonotype has at least ten counts. V and J are TRBV7-2 and TRBJ2-1; D unclear. V was shortened by 0 bases and J by 4 bases, with 13 bases between the two germline ends. Germline lookup yields CDR1 SGHTA and CDR2 FQGNSA. The CDR3 length is 16 residues. The CDR3 DNA sequence: TGTGCCAGCAGCTTAGCGGTCCTGAGACATTACAATGAGCAGTTCTTC. Amino acid sequence: CASSLAVLRHYNEQFF.

This clonotype was seen many times. The CDR3 bases are TGCGCCAGCAGCTCAGCCAATGTAGGTACAGATACGCAGTATTTT. Translated: CASSSANVGTDTQYF. This chain connects TRBV5-1 to TRBJ2-3; no clear D. Germline loops: CDR1 SGHRS, CDR2 YFSETQ. V lost 3 bases to trimming and J lost 3 bases, with 14 bases between them. The CDR3 consists of 15 residues.

This clonotype was seen repeatedly, ten times or more. The J gene is TRBJ2-3, the V gene TRBV7-9; D may be TRBD1 or TRBD2 (5 bases each). CDR1 is SEHNR, CDR2 FQNEAQ, per germline (reference sequence). This CDR3 has 15 amino acids. Trimming took off 7 bases at V and 3 bases at J, with 17 bases between the two ends. CDR3 region: CASNPGKGRTDTQYF. The CDR3 nucleotides are TGTGCCAGCAATCCAGGAAAGGGGAGAACAGATACGCAGTATTTT. The full variable domain, rest sourced from reference TRBV7-9 and TRBJ2-3, is DTGVSQNPRHKITKRGQNVTFRCDPISEHNRLYWYRQTLGQGPEFLTYFQNEAQLEKSRLLSDRFSAERPKGSFSTLEIQRTEQGDSAMYLCASNPGKGRTDTQYFGPGTRLTVL.